This TCR beta chain was identified in a study of Ad26.COV2.S vaccination and SARS-CoV-2 variants. Looking at the study overall: Into the muscle, Ad26.COV2.S was dosed once or twice, 56 days apart.

Study-wide findings and caveats: Analyses of TCR breadth and depth may have underestimated total T cell responses. Vaccinees displayed broader spike-specific TCR repertoires than placebo recipients.

A remark on this clone: The antigen is unknown.

Trimming left V 3 bases short and J 0 bases short, with 15 bases between. Germline lookup yields CDR1 MGHRA and CDR2 YSYEKL. This CDR3 is built from 16 residues. Produced via immunoSEQ multiplex PCR; TCRdb's table is partial and in-frame only. The table includes 300,000 to 400,000 clones, less than 90% detected once. The sample's treatment: 15 to 20 received Ad26.COV2.S at low or high dose, single or two shots; about five received placebo; per-sample allocation not given. Each sample was drawn 63 days after the first injection (of vaccine or placebo). The donor was a Boston adult aged 18-55 years. The receptor comes from a person aged 18-65 years who received the Ad26.COV2.S COVID-19 vaccine or a placebo. The sequences come from peripheral blood, collected in a trial of Ad26.COV2.S vaccine versus placebo. V gene TRBV4-1 combines with J gene TRBJ2-7; D unclear. The CDR3 here is CASSQPGPPSSYEQYF. The DNA for the CDR3 is TGCGCCAGCAGCCAGCCCGGACCGCCTAGCTCCTACGAGCAGTACTTC.